The sequence of this T cell receptor beta chain was determined in a study of blood T cells in healthy people across ages. Primers used in a second PCR of roughly 6 to 12 cycles were a sample-barcoded 5' primer and a J-beta primer mix. There were at least 3 million CDR3-containing paired-end reads obtained from each sample. TCRdb reprocessed the 5' RACE reads with MiXCR, giving one entry per CDR3 protein. The sample includes around 1.5 million distinct CDR3 sequences, roughly a third of them seen just once. Trimming removed 6 bases from V and 9 bases from J, with 17 bases in between. Germline CDR1 is MNHNS and CDR2 is SASEGT. This CDR3 contains 13 residues. Extractions gave at least 5.5 micrograms of total RNA per sample. In the case of this clonotype: Antigen unknown.

Broader study findings: Long-lived donors exceeded aged donors in naive CD4+ cells and diversity. In older individuals, TCR beta diversity per million T cells was lower, falling roughly linearly with age.

This sequence joins TRBV6-1 and TRBJ1-2; D is possibly TRBD1 (5 bases). Sequencing was carried out using blood. This clonotype was obtained from a woman aged 25 to 39 in good health. In nucleotides, the CDR3 is TGTGCCAGCAGGATGACAGACAGTATGAGCTACACCTTC. Translation gives CASRMTDSMSYTF.